The 21 T cell receptor beta chains below come from one sample, sequenced in a study of blood T cell repertoires in COVID-19. Sequenced by immunoSEQ multiplex PCR; TCRdb stores in-frame clones only, minus some. Among about 150,000 clones listed, roughly 87% were seen once. Specimen: peripheral blood. These receptors all stem from a woman aged 55-75 years with active or convalescent COVID-19.

The chain is built from TRBV11-2 and TRBJ2-2, with D possibly TRBD2 on 5 matching bases. The germline gives CDR1 SGHAT, CDR2 FQNNGV. V lost 4 bases to trimming and J lost 6 bases, with 9 bases between them. The CDR3 is 13 amino acids. CDR3 sequence (DNA): TGTGCCAGCAGCTCGGGAATAGCCGGGGAGCTGTTTTTT. Its protein is CASSSGIAGELFF.

This chain connects TRBV12-3 or TRBV12-4 to TRBJ2-3, with D unresolved. The V end lost 2 bases, the J end lost 10 bases, and 7 bases lay between the germline ends. The CDR3 runs 11 residues. The CDR3, as DNA: TGTGCCAGCAGTTTATCTCCGGCGCAGTATTTT. Amino acid sequence: CASSLSPAQYF.

V usage is TRBV9 and J usage is TRBJ1-2; TRBD1 agrees at 11 bases. Germline CDR1 reads SGDLS; CDR2 reads YYNGEE. V trimming: 3 bases; J trimming: 7 bases; junction bases outside the gene matches: 8. The CDR3 spans 15 residues. The CDR3: CASSGQRTGGLGYTF. The DNA of the CDR3 is TGTGCCAGCAGCGGCCAGCGGACAGGGGGCCTTGGCTACACCTTC.

The chain has TRBV11-2 and TRBJ1-1; D unresolved. Trimming stripped 2 bases from V and 1 base from J, with 8 bases between. Germline-derived CDR1 and CDR2 are SGHAT and FQNNGV. The CDR3 runs 14 residues. Here the CDR3 reads CASSLWRENTEAFF. The CDR3 coding sequence is TGTGCCAGCAGCTTATGGAGAGAGAACACTGAAGCTTTCTTT.

The rearrangement joins TRBV2 to TRBJ1-5, with 7 bases lining up with TRBD1. The CDR3 loop spans 14 amino acids. Trimming took 9 bases from V and 3 from J; bases not matched to a gene: 8. Per the germline V gene, CDR1 is SNHLY and CDR2 is FYNNEI. This CDR3 is CASSRDSYNQPQHF. CDR3 DNA sequence: TGTGCCAGTAGCCGGGACAGCTACAATCAGCCCCAGCATTTT.

The chain has TRBV3-1 (or the pseudogene TRBV3-2) and TRBJ1-1, with D tentatively TRBD1 (5 bases). Trimming stripped 1 base from V and 6 bases from J, with 18 bases between. CDR3 length equals 16 residues. Germline V lookup: CDR1 LGHDT, CDR2 YNNKEL (reference sequence). CDR3 residues: CASSQGVRAERAEAFF. The CDR3 bases are TGTGCCAGCAGCCAAGGGGTCAGGGCCGAACGCGCTGAAGCTTTCTTT.

CDR3 loop: CAISESDRGGRETQYF. The CDR3 region has the DNA TGTGCCATCAGTGAGTCCGACAGGGGCGGACGAGAGACCCAGTACTTC. The V and J genes are TRBV10-3 and TRBJ2-5; 8 positions agree with TRBD1. CDR1 is ENHRY, CDR2 SYGVKD, per germline. V trimming: 0 bases; J trimming: 4 bases; junction bases outside the gene matches: 7. The CDR3 length is 16 residues.

This chain joins TRBV5-1 and TRBJ2-5; 7 bases agree with TRBD2. V lost 0 bases, J lost 0 bases, and 2 bases stayed unmatched. The CDR3 consists of 15 residues. Germline V gene lookup returns CDR1 SGHRS and CDR2 YFSETQ. The CDR3: CASSLVGGDQETQYF. The CDR3 DNA is TGCGCCAGCAGCTTGGTTGGGGGGGACCAAGAGACCCAGTACTTC.

V and J are TRBV4-3 and TRBJ1-1; TRBD1 is a possible D gene (6 bases). V was shortened by 5 bases and J by 0 bases, with 13 bases between the two germline ends. Germline V gene sequence: CDR1 LGHNA, CDR2 YSLEER. This CDR3 region has 15 residues. Here the CDR3 reads CASSSTGQMNTEAFF. The CDR3 DNA follows: TGCGCCAGCAGCTCCACGGGACAAATGAACACTGAAGCTTTCTTT.

The rearrangement links TRBV7-2 to TRBJ1-4; D is perhaps TRBD1 (6 bases). CDR1 SGHTA and CDR2 FQGNSA come from the germline V gene. The V end lost 5 bases, the J end lost 3 bases, and 7 bases lay between the germline ends. This CDR3 comprises 13 residues. CDR3 DNA: TGTGCCAGCAGCAGGACAGCTAATGAAAAACTGTTTTTT. The encoded protein is CASSRTANEKLFF.

This rearrangement joins TRBV13 to TRBJ1-1; TRBD1 might be the D (5 bases). Trimming took off 5 bases at V and 1 base at J, with 14 bases between the two ends. In germline, CDR1 is PRHDT, CDR2 FYEKMQ (reference sequence). The CDR3 sequence is 15 residues long. The CDR3 region is CASSPKPTENTEAFF. In DNA form, the CDR3 reads TGTGCCAGCAGCCCGAAACCGACAGAGAACACTGAAGCTTTCTTT.

The J gene is TRBJ1-5, the V gene TRBV16; TRBD1 matches at 8 bases. After removal of 1 base from V and 9 bases from J, the junction contained 11 bases not matched to a gene. This CDR3 region has 16 residues. Germline V gene lookup returns CDR1 KGHSY and CDR2 FQNENV. In DNA, the CDR3 is TGTGCCAGCAGCCAATTCCCAATCCAGGGGGCTCGGCCCCAGCATTTT. This sequence encodes CASSQFPIQGARPQHF.

The gene calls are TRBV7-6 and TRBJ1-6, with D hard to call. CDR1 and CDR2 from the germline V gene are SGHVS and FNYEAQ. V lost 4 bases to trimming and J lost 14 bases, with 12 bases between them. This CDR3 has 12 residues. CDR3 DNA: TGTGCCAGCAGCTCTCCGGGAGAAGCCCTCCACTTT. It specifies CASSSPGEALHF.

V usage is TRBV12-3 or TRBV12-4 and J usage is TRBJ2-7, with D tentatively TRBD1 (5 bases). This CDR3 region has 13 residues. V lost 3 bases and J 6 bases, leaving 12 bases between the germline ends. CDR3 in amino acids: CASSFQGPSEQYF. The DNA of the CDR3 is TGTGCCAGCAGTTTCCAGGGTCCCTCCGAGCAGTACTTC.

The V gene is TRBV5-1, the J gene TRBJ1-3; D is unresolved. CDR1 SGHRS and CDR2 YFSETQ come from the germline V gene. The CDR3 is made up of 15 amino acids. Trimming left V 0 bases short and J 2 bases short, with 9 bases between. CDR3 in DNA: TGCGCCAGCAGCTTGGGTTCCGGGGCTGGAAACACCATATATTTT. As protein: CASSLGSGAGNTIYF.

This chain connects TRBV5-1 to TRBJ2-6; 7 positions agree with TRBD1. This CDR3 is 18 amino acids long. V was pared by 4 bases and J by 0 bases, with 10 bases of the junction left unmatched. Germline V gene data show CDR1 as SGHRS and CDR2 as YFSETQ. CDR3: CASSVLTGRGSGANVLTF. The CDR3 DNA reads TGCGCCAGCAGCGTATTGACAGGGAGAGGCTCTGGGGCCAACGTCCTGACTTTC.

The chain carries TRBV6-5 and TRBJ1-2, with TRBD1 as a possible D gene (6 bases). Trimming removed 0 bases from V and 0 bases from J, with 8 bases in between. The CDR3 extends over 15 amino acids. Germline V gene data show CDR1 as MNHEY and CDR2 as SVGAGI. CDR3: CASSYSGASNYGYTF. CDR3 sequence (DNA): TGTGCCAGCAGTTACTCGGGGGCCTCTAACTATGGCTACACCTTC.

The chain recombines TRBV18 with TRBJ2-7; 11 bases map to TRBD1. CDR1 KGHSH and CDR2 LQKENI come from the germline V gene. This CDR3 contains 13 residues. Germline trimming cut 8 bases from V and 5 bases from J; bases unmatched to any gene: 5. For the CDR3, the DNA is TGTGCCAGCCAGGGGACAGGGGGAGACGAGCAGTACTTC. Its protein is CASQGTGGDEQYF.

This rearrangement joins TRBV7-9 to TRBJ1-4; 9 positions match TRBD1. V dropped 5 bases and J dropped 6; count of bases not matched to a gene: 4. Germline CDR1 reads SEHNR; CDR2 reads FQNEAQ (reference sequence). This CDR3 spans 14 amino acids. CDR3 region: CASSQGQGDEKLFF. In DNA, the CDR3 is TGTGCCAGCAGCCAGGGACAGGGTGATGAAAAACTGTTTTTT.

This clone occurred once. The chain uses TRBV18 and TRBJ1-1; TRBD1 aligns across 7 bases. The junction had 3 bases not matched to a gene; V was cut back by 0 bases and J by 5 bases. Germline loops: CDR1 KGHSH, CDR2 LQKENI. This CDR3 is built from 14 residues. The DNA of the CDR3 is TGTGCCAGCTCACCACCGGGACAGCTGACTGAAGCTTTCTTT. Protein product: CASSPPGQLTEAFF. The variable domain in full, with the rest retrieved from reference TRBV18 and TRBJ1-1, is NAGVMQNPRHLVRRRGQEARLRCSPMKGHSHVYWYRQLPEEGLKFMVYLQKENIIDESGMPKERFSAEFPKEGPSILRIQQVVRGDSAAYFCASSPPGQLTEAFFGQGTRLTVV.

The chain has TRBV19 and TRBJ1-5; 8 bases are a match to TRBD1. The germline gives CDR1 LNHDA, CDR2 SQIVND (reference sequence). The CDR3 loop spans 15 amino acids. V shed 6 bases, J shed 6 bases, and the junction held 10 bases outside the gene matches. The CDR3 DNA reads as TGTGCCAGTAGAACCCAGGGGGCTGAGGGTCAGCCCCAGCATTTT. This sequence encodes CASRTQGAEGQPQHF.